Following are 18 T cell receptor beta chains from one sample sequenced in a study of CD8 T cells in ankylosing spondylitis. These TCRs' antigens remain unknown. Study-level points and caveats: A TCR beta motif made of 7 to 9 highly homologous variants seemed typical of ankylosing spondylitis blood.

TCRdb re-analysed the 5' RACE reads in MiXCR, keeping a single row per CDR3 protein. The sample shows approximately 300,000 distinct CDR3 sequences, approximately 8.2% of them seen only once. Sequencing was carried out using blood, either unsorted or a sorted T cell fraction (not recorded which). These receptors were obtained from a male donor with ankylosing spondylitis.

The chain uses TRBV5-1 and TRBJ2-7; 7 nucleotides match TRBD1. Unmatched junction bases numbered 9, after V lost 4 bases and J lost 5 bases. Germline V CDR1 and CDR2: SGHRS, YFSETQ. The CDR3 extends over 14 amino acids. CDR3 sequence: CASSQSRQGNEQYF. In DNA, the CDR3 is TGCGCCAGCAGCCAGTCCCGACAGGGTAACGAGCAGTACTTC.

The CDR3 region is CASSIDTYNEQFF. The CDR3 DNA sequence: TGTGCCAGCAGTATCGACACCTACAATGAGCAGTTCTTC. The chain combines TRBV7-9 with TRBJ2-1; no clear D. Germline CDR1 is SEHNR and CDR2 is FQNEAQ (reference sequence). This CDR3 has 13 amino acids. Trimming stripped 6 bases from V and 2 bases from J, with 8 bases between.

The V gene is TRBV11-3, the J gene TRBJ2-7; possibly TRBD1 for D (5 bases). V was clipped by 4 bases and J by 0 bases, with 16 bases between them. The CDR3 has 16 amino acids. Germline V gives CDR1 SGHNT, CDR2 YENEEA. CDR3 loop: CASSSTRTSLSYEQYF. Here the CDR3 DNA reads TGTGCCAGCAGCTCGACACGGACAAGCCTCTCCTACGAGCAGTACTTC.

The rearrangement links TRBV20-1 to TRBJ2-1; the match to TRBD2 covers 11 bases. Looked up from germline, CDR1 is DFQATT and CDR2 is SNEGSKA (reference sequence). The CDR3 extends over 16 amino acids. Trimming at V came to 3 bases and at J to 4 bases, leaving 8 bases not matched to a gene. The CDR3 protein is CSASGSGTSGYNEQFF. CDR3 in DNA: TGCAGTGCTAGTGGATCCGGGACTAGCGGTTACAATGAGCAGTTCTTC.

The rearrangement links TRBV7-3 to TRBJ2-5; D gene ambiguous. The CDR3 sequence is 15 residues long. V lost 5 bases to trimming and J lost 3 bases, with 16 bases between them. The germline gives CDR1 SGHTA, CDR2 FQGTGA. The CDR3 sequence is CASSSFGLPKETQYF. CDR3 coding DNA: TGTGCCAGCAGCAGCTTCGGCCTACCGAAAGAGACCCAGTACTTC.

The V gene is TRBV18, the J gene TRBJ1-1, with a possible D match to TRBD1 (6 bases). In germline, CDR1 is KGHSH, CDR2 LQKENI. The CDR3 loop spans 14 amino acids. Trimming took 6 bases from V and 1 from J, leaving 12 bases between them. The CDR3 DNA follows: TGTGCCAGCTCGCCCTCCAGGGGGAACACTGAAGCTTTCTTT. It translates to CASSPSRGNTEAFF.

The chain couples TRBV3-1 to TRBJ2-1; tentative D call: TRBD1 (5 bases). The germline CDR1 and CDR2 sequences are LGHDT and YNNKEL (reference sequence). V lost 4 bases and J 3 bases, leaving 13 bases between the germline ends. This CDR3 spans 15 amino acids. The CDR3 DNA follows: TGTGCCAGCAGCCCACTGGGGCCCGGCTACAATGAGCAGTTCTTC. Protein product: CASSPLGPGYNEQFF.

The chain has TRBV28 and TRBJ2-3; D possibly corresponds to TRBD2 (7 bases). V lost 5 bases and J lost 7, with 16 bases in between. The germline gives CDR1 MDHEN, CDR2 SYDVKM. CDR3 length equals 14 residues. This CDR3 reads CASSPLGGPYTQYF. CDR3 nucleotides: TGTGCCAGCAGTCCACTGGGGGGGCCTTATACGCAGTATTTT.

This clonotype appeared many times. The chain couples TRBV6-4 to TRBJ2-5; 8 nucleotides agree with TRBD2. CDR1 is MRHNA and CDR2 is SNTAGT in the germline V gene. V lost 3 bases to trimming and J lost 2 bases; unmatched junction nucleotides: 5. The length of the CDR3 is 15 residues. The CDR3 bases are TGTGCCAGCAGTGAGCTAGCGGGTCGTCAAGAGACCCAGTACTTC. This sequence encodes CASSELAGRQETQYF.

The J gene is TRBJ2-5, the V gene TRBV10-3; TRBD1 or TRBD2 may be the D gene (5 bases each). CDR1 is ENHRY, CDR2 SYGVKD, per germline. The V end lost 11 bases, the J end lost 5 bases, and 18 bases lay between the germline ends. CDR3 length: 13 residues. Here the CDR3 reads CAAMPGPAETQYF. The CDR3 DNA reads as TGTGCCGCGATGCCGGGACCCGCGGAGACCCAGTACTTC.

This clonotype was counted between two and nine times. The CDR3: CSARRWGSGANVLTF. In DNA, the CDR3 is TGCAGTGCTCGACGGTGGGGCTCTGGGGCCAACGTCCTGACTTTC. The J gene is TRBJ2-6, the V gene TRBV20-1, with no clear D. The ends were cut back, 5 bases at V and 0 bases at J, with 11 bases in the middle. Germline CDR1 DFQATT, CDR2 SNEGSKA (reference sequence). The CDR3 totals 15 residues.

This clonotype was recorded at least ten times. The chain combines TRBV27 with TRBJ2-2, with D possibly called TRBD1 or TRBD2 (5 bases each). Trimming cost V 6 bases and J 8 bases, with 10 bases left between them. Germline CDR1 reads MNHEY; CDR2 reads SMNVEV (reference sequence). This CDR3 region has 12 residues. The CDR3 protein is CASRGVLGELFF. The CDR3 DNA sequence: TGTGCCAGCAGGGGGGTTCTGGGGGAGCTGTTTTTT.

V is TRBV5-1 and J is TRBJ2-3, with 9 nucleotides matching TRBD2. V shed 0 bases and J 2 bases; nucleotides not matched to a gene: 4. Germline CDR1 reads SGHRS; CDR2 reads YFSETQ. This CDR3 region has 16 residues. In DNA, the CDR3 is TGCGCCAGCAGCTTGGGACTAGCGGAGTACACAGATACGCAGTATTTT. It specifies CASSLGLAEYTDTQYF.

This clonotype was counted ten times or more. The V gene is TRBV11-2, the J gene TRBJ2-2; tentative D call: TRBD1 (5 bases). Germline assignment: CDR1 SGHAT and CDR2 FQNNGV. The CDR3 spans 14 residues. Trimming left V 4 bases short and J 8 bases short, with 14 bases between. The CDR3, as DNA: TGTGCCAGCAGCTCCAGGGCTAGAGGAGGGGAGCTGTTTTTT. Translated, it gives CASSSRARGGELFF.

This clonotype was seen repeatedly, ten times or more. The genes are TRBV4-1 and TRBJ2-6; D may be TRBD1 (6 bases). Trimming left V 1 base short and J 0 bases short, with 7 bases between. This CDR3 contains 16 residues. From germline, CDR1 is MGHRA and CDR2 YSYEKL. This CDR3 is CASSQVGGSGANVLTF. For the CDR3, the DNA is TGCGCCAGCAGCCAAGTAGGGGGCTCTGGGGCCAACGTCCTGACTTTC.

This clonotype was found a few times. J is TRBJ1-4 and V is TRBV5-1; D is perhaps TRBD1 (6 bases). The CDR3 runs 17 residues. The germline CDR1 and CDR2 sequences are SGHRS and YFSETQ. Trimming took 4 bases from V and 0 from J, leaving 16 bases between them. CDR3 nucleotides: TGCGCCAGCAGCCGCTGGACAGCAGGATCAACTAATGAAAAACTGTTTTTT. Translation gives CASSRWTAGSTNEKLFF.

This clonotype was observed a handful of times. The genes are TRBV10-3 and TRBJ2-3, with D perhaps TRBD1 or TRBD2 (5 bases each). Germline assignment: CDR1 ENHRY and CDR2 SYGVKD. Trimming removed 11 bases from V and 0 bases from J, with 18 bases in between. This CDR3 contains 15 residues. CDR3: CASRRGFQSTDTQYF. CDR3 nucleotide sequence: TGTGCCTCCCGCCGGGGCTTCCAGAGCACAGATACGCAGTATTTT.

This clonotype appeared many times. The chain has TRBV12-3 or TRBV12-4 and TRBJ1-1; 9 bases are shared with TRBD1. This CDR3 is built from 15 residues. Trimming took 4 bases from V and 4 from J; bases not matched to a gene: 7. This CDR3 is CASSSTGGSGTEAFF. The CDR3 DNA reads as TGTGCCAGCAGTTCAACAGGGGGCTCGGGCACTGAAGCTTTCTTT.